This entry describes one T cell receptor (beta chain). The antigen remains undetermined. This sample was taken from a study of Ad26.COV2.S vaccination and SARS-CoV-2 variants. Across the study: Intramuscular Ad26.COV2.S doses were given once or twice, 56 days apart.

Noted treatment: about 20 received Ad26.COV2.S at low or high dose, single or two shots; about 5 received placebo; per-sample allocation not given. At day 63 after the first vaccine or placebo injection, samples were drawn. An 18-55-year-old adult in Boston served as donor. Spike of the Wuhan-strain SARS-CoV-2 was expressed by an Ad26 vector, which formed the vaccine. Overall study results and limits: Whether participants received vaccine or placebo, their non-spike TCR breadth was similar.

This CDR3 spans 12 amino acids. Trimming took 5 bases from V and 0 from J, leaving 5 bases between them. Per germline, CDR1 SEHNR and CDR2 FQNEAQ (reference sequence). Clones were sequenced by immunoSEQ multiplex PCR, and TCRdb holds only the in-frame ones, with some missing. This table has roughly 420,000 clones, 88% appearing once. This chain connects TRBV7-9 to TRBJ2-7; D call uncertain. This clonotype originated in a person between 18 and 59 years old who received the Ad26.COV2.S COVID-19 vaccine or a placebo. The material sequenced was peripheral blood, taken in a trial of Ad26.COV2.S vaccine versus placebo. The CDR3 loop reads CASSTFSYEQYF. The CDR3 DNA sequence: TGTGCCAGCAGCACATTCTCCTACGAGCAGTACTTC.